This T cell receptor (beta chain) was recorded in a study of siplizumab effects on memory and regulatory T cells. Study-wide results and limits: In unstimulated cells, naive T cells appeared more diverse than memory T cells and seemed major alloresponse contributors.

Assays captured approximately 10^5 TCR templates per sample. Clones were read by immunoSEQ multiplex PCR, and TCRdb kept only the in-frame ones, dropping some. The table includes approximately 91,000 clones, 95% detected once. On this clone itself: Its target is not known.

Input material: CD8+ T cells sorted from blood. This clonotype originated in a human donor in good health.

CDR3 DNA sequence: TGTGCCATCAGTGCCTGGACTAGCGGGAGAGGGAACTACGAGCAGTACTTC. This encodes CAISAWTSGRGNYEQYF. The genes are TRBV10-3 and TRBJ2-7, with 13 bases aligning to TRBD2. With 4 bases clipped from V and 3 bases from J, the junction kept 9 bases outside the gene matches. The germline CDR1 and CDR2 sequences are ENHRY and SYGVKD. CDR3 size: 17 residues.